This entry describes one T cell receptor (beta chain). Its target is unknown. Trimming removed 0 bases from V and 7 bases from J, with 7 bases in between. There are 14 residues in the CDR3. Germline CDR1 MNHEY, CDR2 SVGAGI. These data originate in a study of Graves' ophthalmopathy and Graves' hyperthyroidism. In the study overall: Peripheral blood sampling preceded any treatment and occurred at initial diagnosis.

Regarding the study as a whole: At around 68% sensitivity and 72.22% specificity, the model predicted progression of the ophthalmopathy. The majority of expanded thyroid clonotypes above 0.001 frequency also occurred in blood.

Scientists amplified the TCR beta CDR3 regions from RNA transcripts. Scientists carried out first-round RT-PCR using HTBI primers and then a second-round multiplex PCR. TCRdb ran MiXCR on the multiplex PCR reads and lists one entry per CDR3 protein. The sample records 170,000 or so distinct CDR3 sequences, under 40% being singletons. The rearrangement joins TRBV6-5 to TRBJ1-6; D not certain. The TCR originated in a woman aged 40 to 50 with Graves' ophthalmopathy. The sample was peripheral blood. The CDR3 nucleotides read TGTGCCAGCAGTTACTCGATGAGGAATTCACCCCTCCACTTT. Its protein product is CASSYSMRNSPLHF.